The clone carrying this TCR beta chain appeared a few times. CDR1 and CDR2 from the germline V gene are SGHNT and YYREEE (reference sequence). This CDR3 comprises 16 residues. V lost 0 bases, J lost 2 bases, and 6 bases stayed unmatched. This record belongs to a study of T and B cells in COVID-19 patients. From blood, roughly 220-550 ng of genomic DNA served as TRB template. Multiplex PCR with BIOMED2 TRB-A/B primer pools amplified TRB rearrangements. TCRdb reanalysed the multiplex PCR reads using MiXCR and keeps one entry per CDR3 protein. The sample has 4,000 to 5,500 distinct CDR3 sequences, 20% to 25% seen once.

This TCR was sampled from a human donor with active COVID-19. Sequenced: blood. The chain employs TRBV5-4 and TRBJ1-2; 8 bases fit TRBD1. This CDR3 is CASSLGPRTGNYGYTF. In DNA form, the CDR3 reads TGTGCCAGCAGCTTGGGTCCCCGGACAGGGAACTATGGCTACACCTTC.